The 25 T cell receptor beta chains in this list originate from one sample, sequenced in a study of cytomegalovirus exposure and HLA in healthy donors. PCR primers comprised 60 Vbeta and 13 Jbeta primers. The method was immunoSEQ multiplex PCR; TCRdb's version includes in-frame clones alone and lacks a portion of them. The repertoire has around 150,000 clones, roughly 78% of them found once; the top ten carry approximately 2.1%. The sequenced sample consisted of PBMCs. Receptors originate from a man aged 25 to 45 in good health and CMV-seronegative.

This clone was detected a few times. V is TRBV30 and J is TRBJ1-1, with D uncertain. Germline V gives CDR1 GTSNPN, CDR2 SVGIG (reference sequence). The germline V and J ends were trimmed by 2 bases and 1 base, with 5 bases remaining between them. CDR3 size: 12 residues. This CDR3 is CAWSRQNTEAFF. The CDR3 bases are TGTGCCTGGAGTCGACAGAACACTGAAGCTTTCTTT.

The chain employs TRBV28 and TRBJ1-3, with no clear D. Germline V CDR1 and CDR2: MDHEN, SYDVKM. CDR3 length: 11 residues. The ends were cut back, 6 bases at V and 7 bases at J, with 7 bases in the middle. Here the CDR3 DNA reads TGTGCCAGCAGCCTTTTCAACACCATATATTTT. Translating it yields CASSLFNTIYF.

V usage is TRBV6-5 and J usage is TRBJ1-4; weak D call: TRBD1 (6 bases). Germline-derived CDR1 and CDR2 are MNHEY and SVGAGI. Trimming pared 2 bases from V and 8 bases from J, leaving 18 bases between. The CDR3 extends over 16 amino acids. CDR3 region: CASSYVQGGAKEKLFF. CDR3 bases: TGTGCCAGCAGTTACGTTCAAGGGGGGGCGAAAGAAAAACTGTTTTTT.

The chain couples TRBV4-1 to TRBJ1-2; D gene unclear. CDR1 and CDR2 (germline): MGHRA, YSYEKL. V was pared by 0 bases and J by 4 bases, with 15 bases between. The CDR3 sequence is 16 residues long. CDR3 coding DNA: TGCGCCAGCAGCCAAGATGCGGCAAATATTGCCTATGGCTACACCTTC. Its translation: CASSQDAANIAYGYTF.

This chain links TRBV19 with TRBJ1-5, with 11 bases aligning to TRBD1. V lost 3 bases to trimming and J lost 0 bases; unmatched junction nucleotides: 10. Germline V gene sequence: CDR1 LNHDA, CDR2 SQIVND (reference sequence). This CDR3 is built from 19 residues. The CDR3 DNA reads TGTGCCAGTAGTATCTCGGACAGGGGGCCCATGTATAGCAATCAGCCCCAGCATTTT. Translation: CASSISDRGPMYSNQPQHF.

The chain carries TRBV7-9 and TRBJ2-7; 11 bases map to TRBD2. The CDR3 contains 15 residues. Germline V CDR1 and CDR2: SEHNR, FQNEAQ (reference sequence). With V trimmed by 5 bases and J by 4 bases, 7 bases remained unmatched. CDR3 DNA sequence: TGTGCCAGCAGCCAACTAGCGGGAGTATATTACGAGCAGTACTTC. The encoded protein is CASSQLAGVYYEQYF.

The chain has TRBV7-9 and TRBJ2-2, with 10 bases aligning to TRBD1. The V gene end was trimmed by 3 bases and the J gene end by 4 bases; junction bases not matched to a gene: 2. Germline values: CDR1 SEHNR, CDR2 FQNEAQ (reference sequence). This CDR3 is 15 amino acids long. CDR3 coding DNA: TGTGCCAGCAGCTTTGGACAGGGGGTCACCGGGGAGCTGTTTTTT. Amino acids: CASSFGQGVTGELFF.

J is TRBJ1-1 and V is TRBV6-1; TRBD1 is a possible D gene (6 bases). The CDR3 runs to 12 residues. The V end was cut by 6 bases, the J end by 1 base, with 6 bases between. The germline V gene has CDR1 MNHNS and CDR2 SASEGT. Written as DNA, the CDR3 is TGTGCCAGCAGGGACAGGAACACTGAAGCTTTCTTT. It encodes CASRDRNTEAFF.

The chain couples TRBV6-1 to TRBJ2-7, with 10 bases aligning to TRBD1. V was clipped by 3 bases and J by 4 bases; unmatched bases: 6. Germline CDR1 reads MNHNS; CDR2 reads SASEGT. The CDR3 runs 15 residues. The CDR3 DNA sequence: TGTGCCAGCAGTGACCCCGGGACAGGGGAATACGAGCAGTACTTC. Its protein product is CASSDPGTGEYEQYF.

The chain recombines TRBV9 with TRBJ2-3; TRBD1 might be the D (7 bases). CDR1 is SGDLS, CDR2 YYNGEE, per germline. V was cut by 6 bases and J by 2 bases, with 16 bases left in between. The CDR3 contains 15 residues. The CDR3 reads CASTPGGGHTDTQYF. In DNA form, the CDR3 reads TGTGCCAGCACACCCGGAGGGGGCCACACAGATACGCAGTATTTT.

The chain couples TRBV27 to TRBJ2-3; a weak D match, TRBD2 (5 bases). V dropped 6 bases and J dropped 2 bases, with 21 bases sitting between them. Germline CDR1 and CDR2: MNHEY and SMNVEV (reference sequence). This CDR3 contains 17 residues. The CDR3: CASRVTTFAGPTDTQYF. The CDR3 region has the DNA TGTGCCAGCAGGGTAACTACGTTTGCGGGCCCCACAGATACGCAGTATTTT.

The chain links TRBV7-9 to TRBJ2-1; the D gene is possibly TRBD2 (6 bases). V was clipped by 3 bases and J by 9 bases, with 21 bases between them. This CDR3 has 16 amino acids. Germline V gene lookup returns CDR1 SEHNR and CDR2 FQNEAQ (reference sequence). CDR3 loop: CASSFKPGLGGSEQFF. The CDR3 DNA reads as TGTGCCAGCAGCTTCAAACCGGGACTGGGAGGATCTGAGCAGTTCTTC.

The gene calls are TRBV30 and TRBJ2-2; TRBD2 matches at 10 bases. CDR3 length: 16 amino acids. Germline loops: CDR1 GTSNPN, CDR2 SVGIG (reference sequence). The junction had 5 bases not matched to a gene; V was cut back by 3 bases and J by 1 base. CDR3 coding DNA: TGTGCCTGGAGCCCCCGGACTAGCGGGAACACCGGGGAGCTGTTTTTT. Translated, it gives CAWSPRTSGNTGELFF. Drawing the rest from reference TRBV30 and TRBJ2-2, the complete variable domain is SQTIHQWPATLVQPVGSPLSLECTVEGTSNPNLYWYRQAAGRGLQLLFYSVGIGQISSEVPQNLSASRPQDRQFILSSKKLLLSDSGFYLCAWSPRTSGNTGELFFGEGSRLTVL.

J is TRBJ1-5 and V is TRBV12-5, with 7 bases aligning to TRBD1. V trimming: 5 bases; J trimming: 3 bases; junction bases outside the gene matches: 19. This CDR3 has 19 amino acids. The germline V gene has CDR1 LGHNT and CDR2 FRNRAP. The DNA of the CDR3 is TGTGCTAGTGGTCCTATGGGGACGACAGGGTTCGGGGCCAATCAGCCCCAGCATTTT. Encoded protein: CASGPMGTTGFGANQPQHF.

The chain has TRBV7-6 and TRBJ2-2; 10 positions match TRBD2. CDR1 is SGHVS, CDR2 FNYEAQ, per germline. The CDR3 covers 18 residues. The V and J ends lost 5 bases and 1 base, in that order; junction bases with no gene match: 10. For the CDR3, the DNA is TGTGCCAGCAGCCCCCGTTCTAGCGGGGGACGGAACACCGGGGAGCTGTTTTTT. It translates to CASSPRSSGGRNTGELFF.

The chain joins TRBV28 to TRBJ1-5; D might be TRBD1 (6 bases). The CDR3 covers 15 residues. Between the trimmed V and J ends, which lost 4 bases and 11 bases, there was a span of 21 bases. Germline V gene lookup returns CDR1 MDHEN and CDR2 SYDVKM. The CDR3, as DNA: TGTGCCAGCAGTTCGAATTCCATACAGGGAGAGGCCCAGCATTTT. It translates to CASSSNSIQGEAQHF. Full variable domain (remainder filled in from reference TRBV28 and TRBJ1-5): DVKVTQSSRYLVKRTGEKVFLECVQDMDHENMFWYRQDPGLGLRLIYFSYDVKMKEKGDIPEGYSVSREKKERFSLILESASTNQTSMYLCASSSNSIQGEAQHFGDGTRLSIL.

The chain employs TRBV15 and TRBJ2-1; 10 bases align to TRBD2. Trimming removed 3 bases from V and 12 bases from J; junction bases left unmatched: 11. The CDR3 loop spans 15 amino acids. CDR1 is LNHNV, CDR2 YYDKDF, per germline (reference sequence). The chain's CDR3 is CATSSERGGPWGQFF. The CDR3 DNA follows: TGTGCCACCAGCAGTGAGCGGGGGGGCCCCTGGGGGCAGTTCTTC.

The rearrangement links TRBV2 to TRBJ2-7; 7 positions match TRBD1. The CDR3 contains 16 residues. The trim removed 7 bases at V and 1 base at J, leaving 13 bases unmatched. Germline V gene data show CDR1 as SNHLY and CDR2 as FYNNEI. The CDR3 nucleotides are TGTGCCAGCATTCTAATAGGGGGCTCTGGATCCTACGAGCAGTACTTC. Amino acid sequence: CASILIGGSGSYEQYF.

This clone was observed a few times. This chain links TRBV7-9 with TRBJ1-2, with D uncertain. Between the trimmed V and J ends, which lost 0 bases and 5 bases, there was a span of 7 bases. The length of the CDR3 is 13 residues. CDR1 is SEHNR and CDR2 is FQNEAQ in the germline V gene (reference sequence). CDR3 amino acids: CASSLAHSYGYTF. The DNA of the CDR3 is TGTGCCAGCAGCTTAGCGCACAGTTATGGCTACACCTTC.

The rearrangement links TRBV27 to TRBJ1-5; D is perhaps TRBD1 (6 bases). This CDR3 region has 15 residues. V lost 5 bases to trimming and J lost 7 bases, with 18 bases between them. Looked up from germline, CDR1 is MNHEY and CDR2 is SMNVEV (reference sequence). For the CDR3, the DNA is TGTGCCAGCAGTCCCCAGGACAGTGCAGCCCAGCCCCAGCATTTT. As protein: CASSPQDSAAQPQHF.

This clone has just one count. The gene calls are TRBV10-2 and TRBJ1-4; maybe TRBD1 (6 bases). The V gene's germline CDR1 is WSHSY and CDR2 SAAADI. Trimming removed 4 bases from V and 7 bases from J, with 13 bases in between. The CDR3 consists of 14 residues. The CDR3 DNA sequence: TGCGCCAGCAGTGGCGGGGGGCTGGGTGAAAAACTGTTTTTT. Protein: CASSGGGLGEKLFF.

This sequence joins TRBV7-8 and TRBJ1-1; D ambiguous. V lost 2 bases and J 3 bases, leaving 7 bases between the germline ends. This CDR3 region has 13 residues. Looked up from germline, CDR1 is SGHVS and CDR2 is FQNEAQ. The CDR3 nucleotides are TGTGCCAGCAGCTTATCCACACACACTGAAGCTTTCTTT. Translated: CASSLSTHTEAFF.

The J gene is TRBJ2-2, the V gene TRBV9; 9 nucleotides agree with TRBD2. The CDR3 is 18 amino acids. V was pared by 0 bases and J by 2 bases, with 8 bases of the junction left unmatched. Germline CDR1 reads SGDLS; CDR2 reads YYNGEE. In DNA, the CDR3 is TGTGCCAGCAGCGTAGGGGCTAGCGGGGCTCCCAACACCGGGGAGCTGTTTTTT. It translates to CASSVGASGAPNTGELFF.

V is TRBV21-1 and J is TRBJ1-2; the table assigns TRBD1, which was not confirmed against the DNA. TRBV21-1 is recorded as a pseudogene. The CDR3 has 17 residues. Here the CDR3 reads CASSKGGTGGFDYGYTF. In DNA form, the CDR3 reads TGTGCCAGCAGCAAAGGGGGGACAGGGGGCTTTGACTATGGCTACACCTTC.

This chain links TRBV19 with TRBJ1-1, with D unclear. Germline assignment: CDR1 LNHDA and CDR2 SQIVND (reference sequence). This CDR3 has 13 amino acids. The V gene lost 1 base and the J gene lost 6 bases, with 9 bases spanning the gap. In DNA, the CDR3 is TGTGCCAGTAGTATAGTTACCTCGGCTGAAGCTTTCTTT. It codes for CASSIVTSAEAFF.